A single sample is the source of the 12 T cell receptor beta chains below, sequenced in a study of response to subunit inactivated influenza vaccine. TCRdb reanalysed the RT-PCR reads using MiXCR and keeps one entry per CDR3 protein. The sample has over 450,000 distinct CDR3 sequences, about an eighth seen once; the top ten hold about an eighth. This specimen was PBMCs from blood, taken 35 to 45 days after vaccination. These receptors all come from a man in his fifties who received an inactivated influenza vaccine.

This clonotype was picked up a small number of times. This rearrangement joins TRBV20-1 to TRBJ2-2; 8 nucleotides agree with TRBD1. Germline V gene data show CDR1 as DFQATT and CDR2 as SNEGSKA (reference sequence). The CDR3 covers 12 residues. Unmatched junction bases numbered 2, after V lost 5 bases and J lost 6 bases. The CDR3 loop is CSAGQGSGELFF. The CDR3 DNA reads TGCAGTGCTGGACAGGGTTCCGGGGAGCTGTTTTTT.

There are a few counts of this clonotype. The chain links TRBV12-3 or TRBV12-4 to TRBJ1-3; weak D call: TRBD1 (5 bases). The germline V and J ends were trimmed by 2 bases and 4 bases, with 15 bases remaining between them. The CDR3 has 16 residues. DNA of the CDR3: TGTGCCAGCAGTTTAAAGGGTGGGGCAGCAGGAAACACCATATATTTT. It codes for CASSLKGGAAGNTIYF.

This clonotype was counted only a few times. J is TRBJ2-1 and V is TRBV28; tentative D call: TRBD1 (6 bases). V dropped 6 bases and J dropped 2 bases, with 17 bases sitting between them. This CDR3 is 16 amino acids long. Germline V gene data show CDR1 as MDHEN and CDR2 as SYDVKM. The CDR3 DNA reads TGTGCCAGCAGCTCCCCCGGGACACACGCCTACAATGAGCAGTTCTTC. It specifies CASSSPGTHAYNEQFF.

This clonotype was recorded a few times. CDR3 residues: CASSSTGRRSTGELFF. The CDR3 DNA sequence: TGTGCCAGCAGCTCCACGGGCCGACGGTCCACCGGGGAGCTGTTTTTT. This chain uses TRBV11-2 with TRBJ2-2; D not certain. Trimming cost V 4 bases and J 4 bases, with 16 bases left between them. Germline lookup yields CDR1 SGHAT and CDR2 FQNNGV. CDR3 size: 16 residues.

This clonotype came up many times. The DNA of the CDR3 is TGTGCCAGCAGCAGGCGCGGGGGCGACAATCAGCCCCAGCATTTT. Amino acids: CASSRRGGDNQPQHF. The gene calls are TRBV12-3 or TRBV12-4 and TRBJ1-5, with D tentatively TRBD1 (6 bases). The CDR3 consists of 15 residues. V shed 6 bases and J shed 3 bases, with 15 bases lying between them.

This clonotype was seen ten or more times. The chain is built from TRBV20-1 and TRBJ1-1; the D is unclear. V gave up 2 bases and J gave up 0 bases, with 7 bases separating them. The germline V gene encodes CDR1 DFQATT and CDR2 SNEGSKA (reference sequence). This CDR3 spans 13 amino acids. The CDR3 reads CSARRVMNTEAFF. CDR3 in DNA: TGCAGTGCTAGAAGAGTTATGAACACTGAAGCTTTCTTT.

Only a few counts were recorded for this clonotype. The chain couples TRBV5-1 to TRBJ2-7; possibly TRBD1 or TRBD2 for D (5 bases each). V was trimmed by 4 bases and J by 3 bases, leaving 14 bases between them. Germline V gives CDR1 SGHRS, CDR2 YFSETQ. The CDR3 runs to 14 residues. CDR3 in DNA: TGCGCCAGCAGCCCCAATAAGGGGAGCTACGAGCAGTACTTC. Its translation is CASSPNKGSYEQYF. Drawing the rest from reference TRBV5-1 and TRBJ2-7, the complete variable domain is KAGVTQTPRYLIKTRGQQVTLSCSPISGHRSVSWYQQTPGQGLQFLFEYFSETQRNKGNFPGRFSGRQFSNSRSEMNVSTLELGDSALYLCASSPNKGSYEQYFGPGTRLTVT.

The gene calls are TRBV20-1 and TRBJ2-7; the D gene is possibly TRBD1 (6 bases). V lost 2 bases and J lost 1, with 12 bases in between. CDR1 is DFQATT, CDR2 SNEGSKA, per germline (reference sequence). This CDR3 region has 14 residues. The CDR3 spells CSARPLTGSYEQYF. DNA of the CDR3: TGCAGTGCTAGACCCCTCACAGGGTCCTACGAGCAGTACTTC.

The chain recombines TRBV5-1 with TRBJ2-7; D unclear. This CDR3 is built from 15 residues. V was trimmed by 0 bases and J by 0 bases, leaving 10 bases between them. Germline V lookup: CDR1 SGHRS, CDR2 YFSETQ. The CDR3 DNA reads as TGCGCCAGCAGCTTGGAGGGAACAACCTCCTACGAGCAGTACTTC. Amino acid sequence: CASSLEGTTSYEQYF.

The chain has TRBV20-1 and TRBJ2-1; 7 bases are a match to TRBD2. The germline V gene encodes CDR1 DFQATT and CDR2 SNEGSKA (reference sequence). The junction had 15 bases not matched to a gene; V was cut back by 3 bases and J by 7 bases. The CDR3 extends over 16 amino acids. CDR3 bases: TGCAGTGCTAGGGCCCCTAGCGGCTGGACCCGAAATGAGCAGTTCTTC. Translated: CSARAPSGWTRNEQFF.

This clonotype was seen only once. The chain uses TRBV6-5 and TRBJ1-6, with 7 positions matching TRBD1. Unmatched junction bases numbered 7, after V lost 0 bases and J lost 8 bases. This CDR3 is built from 16 residues. Per the germline V gene, CDR1 is MNHEY and CDR2 is SVGAGI. CDR3 nucleotide sequence: TGTGCCAGCAGTTACTCGGGGGACAGCCGACATTCACCCCTCCACTTT. As protein: CASSYSGDSRHSPLHF.

The table lists this clonotype with a few counts. The V and J genes are TRBV6-5 and TRBJ2-7, with TRBD1 as a possible D gene (6 bases). The V gene's germline CDR1 is MNHEY and CDR2 SVGAGI. Trimming pared 2 bases from V and 3 bases from J, leaving 11 bases between. The CDR3 is made up of 14 amino acids. In DNA, the CDR3 is TGTGCCAGCAGTTACGAGGTCAGGGGCTACGAGCAGTACTTC. This translates into CASSYEVRGYEQYF.